One TCR beta chain is described in this entry. Antigen unknown. Germline V lookup: CDR1 SNHLY, CDR2 FYNNEI. The CDR3 is 11 residues long. V was pared by 8 bases and J by 6 bases, with 10 bases between. Measured with immunoSEQ multiplex PCR; TCRdb has only the in-frame clones, and not every one. Here the sample spans tens of thousands of clones, roughly 80% being singletons. The time point was: week 47, end of study. One vaccine dose held 300 ug of mutant IDH1 20-mer peptide and came with topical imiquimod. The source of the sample is a study of a mutant IDH1 vaccine in newly diagnosed glioma. On the study more broadly: The V12 visit happened in week 35, and the V13 visit happened in week 47.

V and J are TRBV2 and TRBJ2-5; D gene uncertain. The source is a woman aged 30 to 39 with glioma. Some clones in this sample may be carry-over from other donors' samples. The sequenced sample was PBMCs, obtained from a glioma patient whose treatment included an IDH1 peptide vaccine. The CDR3: CASVVVKTQYF. DNA for the CDR3: TGTGCCAGCGTGGTAGTAAAGACCCAGTACTTC. The full variable domain, its missing parts supplied by reference TRBV2 and TRBJ2-5, is EPEVTQTPSHQVTQMGQEVILRCVPISNHLYFYWYRQILGQKVEFLVSFYNNEISEKSEIFDDQFSVERPDGSNFTLKIRSTKLEDSAMYFCASVVVKTQYFGPGTRLLVL.